This T cell receptor (beta chain) stems from a study of monozygotic twins with inflammatory bowel disease. Points on this clonotype: Its antigen is not known.

TCRdb reanalyzed the 5' RACE reads, giving one entry per CDR3 protein sequence and no DNA. The table for this sample gives 300,000 to 400,000 distinct CDR3 sequences. Germline V gives CDR1 SGHTA, CDR2 FQGNSA. The CDR3 consists of 17 residues. Study observations and caveats: It was observed that concordant and discordant twins did not differ in repertoire similarity, possibly given limited power.

The sample consisted of blood. This sequence was found in a human donor with ulcerative colitis or Crohn's disease, or a healthy co-twin of an affected twin (not recorded which). The V call is TRBV7-2, the J call TRBJ2-2; TCRdb names TRBD2, which stays unverified in the absence of DNA. The CDR3 loop is CASSLNPSSGPTGELFF.